This T cell receptor beta chain was obtained from a study of T cells in localized non-small cell lung cancer. Study results and caveats: When the top 100 tumor clones were examined, a median approximately 57 of them also appeared in the adjacent lung, which was paired and uninvolved. Prolonged overall survival went with higher T cell density in the blood. Sequence data derive from only one tumor region, so heterogeneity remains possible.

Germline CDR1 MGHRA, CDR2 YSYEKL. This CDR3 is 15 amino acids long. V lost 1 base, J lost 5 bases, and 14 bases lay in between. Of note for this clone: Antigen: not known.

Here immunoSEQ multiplex PCR was the method, and the copy in TCRdb shows in-frame clones only, minus some. The sample lists approximately 13,000 clones, roughly nine tenths occurring once. The V call is TRBV4-1, the J call TRBJ2-5, with a possible D match to TRBD2 (6 bases). Sequences were derived from peripheral blood mononuclear cells, sampled before any cancer treatment. This clonotype originated in a man aged 40-75 years with stage III lung adenocarcinoma. The CDR3 DNA sequence: TGCGCCAGCAGCCAAGGGGCGGGAACGAGGGAGACCCAGTACTTC. Amino acid sequence: CASSQGAGTRETQYF.